This TCR beta chain was captured by sequencing in a study of lymphopenia after photon versus proton radiotherapy. The data were produced by immunoSEQ multiplex PCR, yet TCRdb's version contains in-frame clones alone and is incomplete. Altogether just over 25,000 clones are present, about 85% being singletons, with the ten largest covering roughly 5.5%. The V gene lost 0 bases and the J gene lost 8 bases, with 14 bases spanning the gap. The CDR3 extends over 15 amino acids. The V gene's germline CDR1 is SGHRS and CDR2 YFSETQ. The sequence was obtained from a man under 40 with gastric cancer. The genes are TRBV5-1 and TRBJ1-4; TRBD1 is a possible D gene (5 bases). Sequenced here: peripheral blood, sampled from a patient treated with photon-based radiotherapy. The CDR3 sequence: CASSLAIGTEEKLFF. Here the CDR3 DNA reads TGCGCCAGCAGCTTGGCAATCGGGACGGAAGAAAAACTGTTTTTT.